These T cell receptor beta chains were read from a single sample in a study of blood T cell repertoires in COVID-19. This table comes from immunoSEQ multiplex PCR, and its TCRdb copy is limited to in-frame clones, with some not included. The table includes under 150,000 clones, around 87% detected once. Sequenced: peripheral blood. These receptors all stem from a man aged 45-60 years with acute or convalescent COVID-19. CDR3s include the opening cysteine and the closing phenylalanine or tryptophan. Fields, in order: J gene, V gene, clone size, D gene, CDR3 protein, CDR3 DNA. A D gene is named only where the DNA matches it firmly. Clone size is not always given. Where it is, it says once, few, many or a class for expanded clones.

>TRBJ1-1|TRBV5-6|.|.
CASSFTGIMNTEAFF
TGTGCCAGCAGCTTTACAGGGATTATGAACACTGAAGCTTTCTTT
>TRBJ2-5|TRBV14|.|TRBD2
CASSLLAGVAGETQYF
TGTGCCAGCAGCCTCCTAGCGGGGGTGGCTGGCGAGACCCAGTACTTC
>TRBJ2-7|TRBV27|.|TRBD1
CASSVPGQYSYEQYF
TGTGCCAGCAGCGTCCCGGGACAGTACTCCTACGAGCAGTACTTC
>TRBJ2-1|TRBV27|.|TRBD2
CASSGPLRTLSGRAHNEQFF
TGTGCCAGCAGTGGACCGCTCCGGACACTAAGCGGGAGGGCCCACAATGAGCAGTTCTTC
>TRBJ2-1|TRBV24-1|.|TRBD2
CATSDRLLAGGEGEQFF
TGTGCCACCAGTGACCGGTTACTAGCGGGAGGGGAGGGTGAGCAGTTCTTC
>TRBJ1-2|TRBV12-2|.|.
CASRLGDLQGTNYGYTF
TGTGCAAGTCGCTTAGGAGATCTACAGGGGACAAACTATGGCTACACCTTC
>TRBJ2-1|TRBV5-1|.|TRBD2
CASSLFGTSSLNEQFF
TGCGCCAGCAGCTTGTTTGGGACTAGTTCACTCAATGAGCAGTTCTTC
>TRBJ2-7|TRBV4-1|.|.
CASSQGHRAYEQYF
TGCGCCAGCAGCCAAGGCCACAGAGCCTACGAGCAGTACTTC
>TRBJ1-2|TRBV19|.|.
CASSTVGGDGHYGYTF
TGTGCCAGTAGTACGGTAGGCGGGGACGGGCACTATGGCTACACCTTC
>TRBJ2-2|TRBV4-2|.|.
CASSQDRGGIGTGELFF
TGTGCCAGCAGCCAAGATCGGGGAGGAATAGGCACCGGGGAGCTGTTTTTT
>TRBJ1-1|TRBV27|.|.
CASSLSPPGNTEAFF
TGTGCCAGCAGTTTATCCCCGCCAGGAAACACTGAAGCTTTCTTT
>TRBJ2-1|TRBV2|.|.
CASRAVNEQFF
TGTGCCAGCAGGGCAGTCAATGAGCAGTTCTTC
>TRBJ2-3|TRBV11-3|.|TRBD1
CASSLPRLPGQGTDTQYF
TGTGCCAGCAGCTTGCCACGGCTTCCGGGACAGGGGACAGATACGCAGTATTTT
>TRBJ1-2|TRBV6-5|.|.
CASFESSNYGYTF
TGTGCCAGCTTCGAGAGTTCTAACTATGGCTACACCTTC
>TRBJ2-7|TRBV27|once|TRBD2
CASSFLGSGIYEQYF
TGTGCCAGCAGTTTTCTGGGTAGCGGGATCTACGAGCAGTACTTC
>TRBJ1-1|TRBV21-1|.|.
CASSWGVRELTEDTEAFF
TGTGCCAGCAGCTGGGGAGTAAGGGAACTGACGGAAGACACTGAAGCTTTCTTT
>TRBJ2-7|TRBV9|.|.
CASSVELAEFYEQYF
TGTGCCAGCAGCGTAGAACTAGCAGAGTTCTACGAGCAGTACTTC
>TRBJ1-3|TRBV9|.|.
CASSVEAQGRTGNTIYF
TGTGCCAGCAGCGTAGAAGCTCAGGGGAGAACTGGAAACACCATATATTTT
>TRBJ1-5|TRBV27|.|.
CASSPAQGGSVRNQPQHF
TGTGCCAGCAGCCCCGCGCAGGGTGGGTCTGTCCGCAATCAGCCCCAGCATTTT
>TRBJ1-4|TRBV19|.|.
CASSRLEGRGEKLFF
TGTGCCAGTAGTCGGTTGGAGGGACGCGGTGAAAAACTGTTTTTT
>TRBJ2-3|TRBV12-5|.|TRBD2
CASGLKGLGRAAF
TGTGCTAGTGGTTTGAAGGGACTAGGGCGGGCGGCTTTT
>TRBJ2-1|TRBV6-7|.|TRBD2
CASSYPPGLAGLTSYNEQFF
TGTGCCAGCAGTTACCCTCCGGGACTAGCGGGGCTGACCTCCTACAATGAGCAGTTCTTC
>TRBJ1-4|TRBV4-2|.|.
CASSQGGVVTNEKLFF
TGTGCCAGCAGCCAAGGGGGGGTTGTAACTAATGAAAAACTGTTTTTT
>TRBJ1-6|TRBV9|.|TRBD1
CASSVGTGRNSPLHF
TGTGCCAGCAGCGTCGGGACAGGCCGTAATTCACCCCTCCACTTT
>TRBJ2-1|TRBV4-2|.|TRBD1
CASSPGGDEQFF
TGTGCCAGCAGCCCAGGGGGAGATGAGCAGTTCTTC
>TRBJ2-3|TRBV5-6|.|TRBD2
CASSLFGLAETQYF
TGTGCCAGCAGCTTGTTTGGACTAGCAGAAACGCAGTATTTT